The following is a TCR beta chain sequence with its context. The target of this receptor is not known. Base qualities are not provided; no much larger clone lies one nucleotide away. Systemically healthy Caucasian individuals from Russia, some 36 in total and aged roughly 6 to 90 years, were included as donors. Each donor gave approximately 9.3 milliliters of peripheral blood, collected into EDTA-treated Vacutainer tubes. Ficoll-Paque density-gradient centrifugation was used to isolate PBMCs, with at least 6.5 million per sample. Total RNA, at least 6 micrograms per sample, was extracted from PBMCs with Trizol reagent. The percentages of naive CD45RAhigh/CD27high T cells were determined by flow cytometry on a PBMC aliquot from every donor. This sample stems from a study of blood T cells in healthy people across ages (dated by TCRdb to between 2014 and 2016). About the full investigation: In model experiments, template switching captured roughly one uniquely barcoded TCR beta cDNA molecule for every two T cells. Two additional independent replicas of 1 million unique cDNA reads from the same blood draw were analyzed for two donors (one aged 18 to 29 and one aged 80 or older). Using deep sequencing normalized with unique cDNA molecular identifiers, the study measured how TCR beta repertoire diversity changes with age. Donors were grouped into four age groups: young (average roughly 15 years), middle-aged (39), aged (around 66) and long-lived (about 89). Findings and caveats that apply to the study as a whole: Observed TCR beta diversity per million T cells fell roughly linearly with age, and a significant reduction was already apparent by age approximately 40. The percentage of naive T cells measured by flow cytometry correlated strongly with observed TCR beta diversity. Total diversity estimates from one million sequenced T cells were considered lower bounds and underestimates. Since profiling was done on bulk unsorted PBMCs, naive and antigen-experienced compartments could not be conclusively compared. Compared with the aged group, the long-lived group had more naive CD4+ T cells, fewer expanded clones and increased TCR diversity, suggesting age selection. Because donor CMV infection status was unknown, age-related changes in expanded clonotypes were potentially confounded.

The library was obtained by 5' RACE. Instrument used: Illumina HiSeq 2500. A second roughly 6 to 12 cycle PCR used a sample-barcoded 5' primer and a J-beta primer mix. Each TCR beta cDNA molecule received a unique molecular identifier from a template-switch 5' adaptor carrying 12 random nucleotides. Each sample yielded at least 2.5 million CDR3-containing paired-end reads. First-strand cDNA was synthesized from all RNA with the Mint cDNA synthesis kit, primed by a TRBC-specific oligonucleotide. Following uracil-DNA glycosylase treatment, all cDNA underwent a first 18-cycle PCR with the universal primers M1SS and BC2_uni_R. As for the original processing: Each sample was normalized by randomly selecting 1 million high-quality reads, each carrying a distinct molecular identifier. Reads sharing molecular identifiers were discarded rather than binned into consensus sequences. CDR3 identification, clonotype clustering and error correction used MiTCR with a Q25 quality threshold and the strictest error-elimination algorithm. A nonparametric unseen species model with Euler transformation was used to estimate a lower bound on total TCR beta diversity. The public sequencing data were trimmed at Q25 with fastp and processed into clonotypes with MiXCR by TCRdb, which kept only in-frame beta chains. Rows with one shared CDR3 protein collapse into an entry with the most common genes and DNA. TCRdb's processing, not the study's, gives the V and J calls here. Across this sample there are 700,000 to 900,000 distinct CDR3 sequences, with around 24% seen only once. The leading ten clones occupy 2.5% to 3.5% of the sample.

These data were also filed under a second study, of T cells of mothers and their children. The second study's authors report: Nine systemically healthy Caucasian individuals served as donors, namely three mothers together with their six children. cDNA synthesis used all of the extracted RNA, with approximately 1.6 ug of RNA in each 15 ul reaction. In the second PCR, the M1S primer added sample barcodes and 2-4 random nucleotides. Each mother yielded over 8.5 million TCR beta CDR3 reads and each child some 3 million reads. Thymic selection similarly shapes TCR recombination output in related and unrelated pairs, with minor effect from inherited differences. Normalized repertoire overlap was always slightly but never significantly higher in related than unrelated mother-child pairs. No persistent microchimeric T cell clones were detected, at a sensitivity of roughly 93 clones per million clonotypes. Deep NGS was used in the study to compare the TCR beta repertoires of mothers and children and to look for features that separate related mother-child pairs from unrelated individuals. Mothers averaged around 40 +/- 4 years of age and children averaged roughly 11 +/- 4 years. After adapters were ligated using NEBNext reagents, the libraries underwent 100+100 nt paired-end sequencing on an Illumina HiSeq 2000. To prevent cross-contamination, the mother and child libraries were prepared one month apart and sequenced in separate runs. For each donor, between 500,000 and 2,000,000 distinct TCR beta clonotypes were identified. Naive TCR beta clonotypes were estimated from low-frequency clonotypes matched to each donor's FACS-determined naive share, without sorting.

The TCR originated in a boy aged 5-17 years in good health. Sequencing was carried out using blood.

DNA sequence: TGTGCCAGCAGCGTAGCCGGGACACCCTACGAGCAGTACTTC. It specifies CASSVAGTPYEQYF. The chain couples TRBV9 to TRBJ2-7; TRBD1 might be the D gene, on 6 matching bases. From the cysteine up to the phenylalanine, the CDR3 has a length of 14 residues. The retained sequence is limited to the CDR3, 42 bases, with the frame set at the first base. CDR1 and CDR2 were assigned from the germline V gene as SGDLS and YYNGEE. Trimming at the junction amounts to 0 bases on V and 2 bases on J, and the germline ends lie 9 bases apart.